These 15 T cell receptor beta chains share one sample of origin, sequenced in a study of radiotherapy plus CTLA-4 blockade in lung cancer. TCRdb's copy holds only in-frame clones and misses some; the assay was immunoSEQ multiplex PCR. The table lists more than 35,000 clones, approximately 85% of them singletons. Sequenced material: peripheral blood, taken from a patient treated with radiotherapy plus ipilimumab. The receptors stem from a human donor with non-small cell lung cancer who had stable disease on radiotherapy plus ipilimumab.

The CDR3 DNA follows: TGTGCCAGCAGCTTGGGACTAGCGGGGTCAGATACGCAGTATTTT. Translating gives CASSLGLAGSDTQYF. The chain has TRBV9 and TRBJ2-3, with 13 bases aligning to TRBD2. After removal of 4 bases from V and 4 bases from J, the junction contained 3 bases not matched to a gene. The CDR3 is 15 residues long. Germline values: CDR1 SGDLS, CDR2 YYNGEE.

The chain recombines TRBV11-2 with TRBJ2-3; no clear D gene. The CDR3 sequence is 16 residues long. CDR1 and CDR2 (germline): SGHAT, FQNNGV. V was shortened by 2 bases and J by 2 bases, with 14 bases between the two germline ends. CDR3 sequence: CASSLPHHGHTDTQYF. CDR3 nucleotide sequence: TGTGCCAGCAGCTTACCCCACCATGGGCACACAGATACGCAGTATTTT.

The gene calls are TRBV19 and TRBJ1-2; D not resolved. The V end lost 2 bases, the J end lost 5 bases, and 21 bases lay between the germline ends. CDR1 and CDR2 (germline): LNHDA, SQIVND (reference sequence). The CDR3 has 17 amino acids. DNA of the CDR3: TGTGCCAGTAGTATAAATGACGGCGGTTCCCGGCTTTATGGCTACACCTTC. It is translated as CASSINDGGSRLYGYTF. Filled out from reference TRBV19 and TRBJ1-2, the complete variable domain reads DGGITQSPKYLFRKEGQNVTLSCEQNLNHDAMYWYRQDPGQGLRLIYYSQIVNDFQKGDIAEGYSVSREKKESFPLTVTSAQKNPTAFYLCASSINDGGSRLYGYTFGSGTRLTVV.

The CDR3: CSVLLAGYTGELFF. CDR3 nucleotide sequence: TGCAGCGTCCTACTAGCGGGGTACACCGGGGAGCTGTTTTTT. The rearrangement joins TRBV29-1 to TRBJ2-2; 10 nucleotides align to TRBD2. This CDR3 has 14 residues. With V trimmed by 6 bases and J by 3 bases, 4 bases remained unmatched. CDR1 is SQVTM and CDR2 is ANQGSEA in the germline V gene.

The rearrangement joins TRBV29-1 to TRBJ2-4, with D possibly matching TRBD1 (5 bases). This CDR3 comprises 13 residues. Deletions cut 3 bases from V and 9 bases from J, with 15 bases between. Germline CDR1 SQVTM, CDR2 ANQGSEA. Here the CDR3 DNA reads TGCAGCGTTGACGCCCAGCGCCAGGGCATTCAGTACTTC. Its translation: CSVDAQRQGIQYF. Combining the CDR3 with reference TRBV29-1 and TRBJ2-4 gives the whole variable domain SAVISQKPSRDICQRGTSLTIQCQVDSQVTMMFWYRQQPGQSLTLIATANQGSEATYESGFVIDKFPISRPNLTFSTLTVSNMSPEDSSIYLCSVDAQRQGIQYFGAGTRLSVL.

There are a few counts of this clone. J is TRBJ1-6 and V is TRBV4-2; D call uncertain. CDR3 size: 14 residues. CDR1 is LGHNA, CDR2 YNFKEQ, per germline. V shed 0 bases and J shed 7 bases, with 7 bases lying between them. The CDR3 region has the DNA TGTGCCAGCAGCCAAGAGAGGAGGAATTCACCCCTCCACTTT. This sequence encodes CASSQERRNSPLHF.

The rearrangement uses TRBV27 and TRBJ1-2; possible D gene TRBD1, 6 bases. Germline V gives CDR1 MNHEY, CDR2 SMNVEV (reference sequence). Trimming removed 3 bases from V and 7 bases from J, with 15 bases in between. This CDR3 contains 14 residues. DNA of the CDR3: TGTGCCAGCAGTTTTCAACAGGGCGCCCGTGGCTACACCTTC. Translating gives CASSFQQGARGYTF.

V usage is TRBV4-2 and J usage is TRBJ2-7; a weak D match, TRBD2 (7 bases). The germline CDR1 and CDR2 sequences are LGHNA and YNFKEQ. V lost 0 bases and J 1 base, leaving 13 bases between the germline ends. There are 16 residues in the CDR3. The CDR3 DNA sequence: TGTGCCAGCAGCCAAGAAGGGGGGGCTGTATCCTACGAGCAGTACTTC. This codes for CASSQEGGAVSYEQYF.

This clone has only one observation. The gene calls are TRBV19 and TRBJ2-1, with 8 bases that match TRBD2. After removal of 6 bases from V and 7 bases from J, the junction contained 5 bases not matched to a gene. Germline CDR1 reads LNHDA; CDR2 reads SQIVND (reference sequence). The CDR3 extends over 13 amino acids. CDR3 amino acids: CASRAGGRNEQFF. In DNA, the CDR3 is TGTGCCAGTAGGGCGGGGGGCAGGAATGAGCAGTTCTTC. The whole variable domain, remainder taken from reference TRBV19 and TRBJ2-1, is DGGITQSPKYLFRKEGQNVTLSCEQNLNHDAMYWYRQDPGQGLRLIYYSQIVNDFQKGDIAEGYSVSREKKESFPLTVTSAQKNPTAFYLCASRAGGRNEQFFGPGTRLTVL.

The chain combines TRBV13 with TRBJ1-2, with 7 bases aligning to TRBD1. CDR3 length: 15 residues. Trimming at V came to 4 bases and at J to 4 bases, leaving 9 bases not matched to a gene. Germline CDR1 PRHDT, CDR2 FYEKMQ (reference sequence). CDR3 DNA: TGTGCCAGCAGCTCCCCGGGACAGAATGTCTATGGCTACACCTTC. Translating it yields CASSSPGQNVYGYTF.

This chain links TRBV30 with TRBJ2-1; the match to TRBD2 covers 14 bases. V shed 3 bases, J shed 12 bases, and the junction held 13 bases outside the gene matches. The CDR3 consists of 16 residues. Germline lookup yields CDR1 GTSNPN and CDR2 SVGIG (reference sequence). The CDR3 is CAWRTAGTSGRFGQFF. The CDR3 DNA follows: TGTGCCTGGAGGACCGCGGGGACTAGCGGGAGATTTGGGCAGTTCTTC.

The CDR3 region has the DNA TGTGCCAGCAGCCCACGAGTTCAGGGGAATGAGCAGTTCTTC. Protein product: CASSPRVQGNEQFF. The rearrangement joins TRBV7-6 to TRBJ2-1; D may be TRBD1 (6 bases). The CDR3 covers 14 residues. Trimming cost V 5 bases and J 7 bases, with 15 bases left between them. Germline assignment: CDR1 SGHVS and CDR2 FNYEAQ.

V usage is TRBV15 and J usage is TRBJ1-5; 9 bases are shared with TRBD1. CDR3 size: 14 residues. Per germline, CDR1 LNHNV and CDR2 YYDKDF (reference sequence). With 3 bases clipped from V and 5 bases from J, the junction kept 2 bases outside the gene matches. The CDR3 here is CATSRGQGDQPQHF. CDR3 DNA sequence: TGTGCCACCAGCAGGGGACAGGGAGATCAGCCCCAGCATTTT.

The chain uses TRBV4-1 and TRBJ2-7; 7 bases fit TRBD1. Trimming removed 5 bases from V and 1 base from J; junction bases left unmatched: 5. The CDR3 totals 14 residues. Germline lookup yields CDR1 MGHRA and CDR2 YSYEKL. CDR3 in amino acids: CASSYRGASYEQYF. In DNA, the CDR3 is TGCGCCAGCAGCTACAGGGGAGCGTCCTACGAGCAGTACTTC.

V usage is TRBV7-8 and J usage is TRBJ2-3; unclear D gene. This CDR3 comprises 16 residues. The germline gives CDR1 SGHVS, CDR2 FQNEAQ. Trimming removed 1 base from V and 0 bases from J, with 11 bases in between. CDR3 coding DNA: TGTGCCAGCAGCTTAGGGGCTGGTGCTAGCACAGATACGCAGTATTTT. Translated, it gives CASSLGAGASTDTQYF.